One and the same sample provided the 20 T cell receptor beta chains below, sequenced in a study of identical twins (dated by TCRdb to 2016 to 2017). The library was made by 5' RACE. TCRdb names Illumina HiSeq 2000 as the instrument used. The public sequencing data were trimmed at Q25 with fastp and processed into clonotypes with MiXCR by TCRdb, which kept only in-frame beta chains. Under each unique CDR3 protein, matching rows form one entry showing the most common genes and DNA. The sample yields hundreds of thousands of distinct CDR3 sequences; around 6% were counted once. The top ten constitute 1.5% to 2% of the sample. Specimen: naive T cells sorted from blood. The cell subset or site label, as the study defines it: cells isolated with a human naive T-cell isolation kit. The receptor set was obtained from a man between 18 and 29 years old in good health.

This clonotype was counted ten times or more. The chain is built from TRBV4-2 and TRBJ2-2; D unresolved. The CDR3 sequence is 13 residues long. The V end lost 1 base, the J end lost 6 bases, and 6 bases lay between the germline ends. Germline CDR1 LGHNA, CDR2 YNFKEQ. The CDR3: CASSQALAGELFF. In nucleotides, the CDR3 is TGTGCCAGCAGCCAAGCTCTAGCCGGGGAGCTGTTTTTT.

This clonotype was observed at least ten times. This sequence joins TRBV4-1 and TRBJ1-4, with 9 bases identical to TRBD1. Trimming at V came to 4 bases and at J to 8 bases, leaving 5 bases not matched to a gene. The CDR3 extends over 14 amino acids. Germline CDR1 reads MGHRA; CDR2 reads YSYEKL. DNA of the CDR3: TGCGCCAGCAGCCGGACAGGGGTGTTGGAAAAACTGTTTTTT. Amino acid sequence: CASSRTGVLEKLFF.

This clonotype was detected ten times or more. This chain joins TRBV12-3 or TRBV12-4 and TRBJ1-2; weak D call: TRBD1 (5 bases). The germline V and J ends were trimmed by 3 bases and 5 bases, with 16 bases remaining between them. The CDR3 extends over 15 amino acids. CDR3 residues: CASSLGDRPWYGYTF. The CDR3 region has the DNA TGTGCCAGCAGTTTGGGAGACAGACCATGGTATGGCTACACCTTC.

This clonotype was detected only a few times. The gene calls are TRBV20-1 and TRBJ2-3; TRBD2 aligns across 8 bases. The germline CDR1 and CDR2 sequences are DFQATT and SNEGSKA (reference sequence). The CDR3 length is 14 residues. The junction had 8 bases not matched to a gene; V was cut back by 5 bases and J by 4 bases. CDR3 nucleotides: TGCAGTGCTCTAGGACTAGCAGAAGCAGATACGCAGTATTTT. Protein product: CSALGLAEADTQYF.

For this clonotype: The germline gene is not matched at one end of the junction; a read error may be the cause. V usage is TRBV9 and J usage is TRBJ2-1, with 7 bases fitting TRBD2. The germline V gene encodes CDR1 SGDLS and CDR2 YYNGEE. The CDR3 has 15 residues. Here the CDR3 reads CASSVGGSSYNGQFF. The CDR3, as DNA: TGTGCCAGCAGCGTAGGCGGGAGCTCCTACAATGGGCAGTTCTTC.

The gene calls are TRBV5-1 and TRBJ2-3, with TRBD2 matching over 11 bases. The CDR3 is 18 residues long. The ends lost 4 bases at V and 3 bases at J; junction bases unmatched: 13. The germline V gene encodes CDR1 SGHRS and CDR2 YFSETQ. The CDR3 loop is CASSPKILAGVTTDTQYF. The CDR3 DNA follows: TGCGCCAGCAGCCCTAAAATACTAGCGGGAGTTACGACAGATACGCAGTATTTT.

V gene TRBV2 combines with J gene TRBJ1-4, with D possibly TRBD1 on 5 matching bases. The germline V and J ends were trimmed by 6 bases and 4 bases, with 15 bases remaining between them. The CDR3 is 15 amino acids. Germline lookup yields CDR1 SNHLY and CDR2 FYNNEI. The CDR3 sequence is CASSATEVSNEKLFF. Written as DNA, the CDR3 is TGTGCCAGCAGCGCGACAGAAGTTAGTAATGAAAAACTGTTTTTT.

This sequence joins TRBV7-9 and TRBJ2-7; TRBD1 matches at 8 bases. CDR3 length: 17 residues. The germline gives CDR1 SEHNR, CDR2 FQNEAQ (reference sequence). J gave up 5 bases and V 7 bases, and 19 bases lay outside the gene matches. The CDR3 spells CASTSHFIGTGVHEQYF. CDR3 sequence (DNA): TGTGCCAGCACAAGTCACTTTATCGGGACAGGTGTCCACGAGCAGTACTTC.

The CDR3 DNA reads TGTGCCTGGAGGAGACTAGCGGGAGAGCCAGATACGCAGTATTTT. Its protein is CAWRRLAGEPDTQYF. The rearrangement uses TRBV30 and TRBJ2-3; 12 bases fit TRBD2. The germline V gene encodes CDR1 GTSNPN and CDR2 SVGIG (reference sequence). After removal of 3 bases from V and 4 bases from J, the junction contained 5 bases not matched to a gene. This CDR3 is built from 15 residues.

This clonotype was counted many times. An end of the junction differs from the germline gene, which may be a read error. V usage is TRBV7-9 and J usage is TRBJ2-7; 9 nucleotides match TRBD1. The V gene's germline CDR1 is SEHNR and CDR2 FQNEAQ (reference sequence). The CDR3 extends over 14 amino acids. Here the CDR3 reads CASSSGQGLYEQYF. For the CDR3, the DNA is TGCGCCAGCAGCTCAGGACAGGGGCTGTACGAGCAGTACTTC.

This clonotype was seen many times. V and J are TRBV21-1 and TRBJ1-5; the table's D gene call, TRBD1, was not cross checked with the DNA. TRBV21-1 represents a pseudogene. CDR3 length equals 16 residues. The CDR3 nucleotides read TGTGCCAGCACCAAGGAACGACCCGGGTGCAATCAGCCCCAGCATTTT. Its translation: CASTKERPGCNQPQHF.

This clonotype was found a few times. The CDR3 DNA sequence: TGTGCCAGCAGCCAAGTAGTGGGCTACAGTCCTCCCCGCTACGAGCAGTACTTC. The encoded protein is CASSQVVGYSPPRYEQYF. This chain links TRBV3-1 with TRBJ2-7; D is uncertain. The CDR3 has 18 amino acids. The V end lost 1 base, the J end lost 3 bases, and 22 bases lay between the germline ends. Germline CDR1 reads LGHDT; CDR2 reads YNNKEL (reference sequence).

This clonotype has more than one count but fewer than ten. The J gene is TRBJ2-3, the V gene TRBV7-8, with D possibly TRBD1 on 6 matching bases. V lost 5 bases and J 2 bases, leaving 29 bases between the germline ends. Germline CDR1 SGHVS, CDR2 FQNEAQ. This CDR3 has 20 residues. CDR3 in amino acids: CASSTLQGTRERKSTDTQYF. DNA of the CDR3: TGTGCCAGCAGCACCCTACAGGGTACGAGGGAGAGGAAGTCCACAGATACGCAGTATTTT.

This clonotype was counted ten times or more. The chain employs TRBV7-2 and TRBJ2-1; TRBD2 aligns across 9 bases. Germline V gene lookup returns CDR1 SGHTA and CDR2 FQGNSA. The CDR3 length is 16 residues. V lost 5 bases to trimming and J lost 9 bases; unmatched junction nucleotides: 14. CDR3 protein: CASSPSGTSIIGEQFF. Here the CDR3 DNA reads TGTGCCAGCAGCCCGAGTGGGACTAGCATTATCGGTGAGCAGTTCTTC.

The table lists this clonotype with many counts. The chain carries TRBV28 and TRBJ1-6; weak D call: TRBD1 (5 bases). The CDR3 covers 16 residues. The V gene's germline CDR1 is MDHEN and CDR2 SYDVKM. With 3 bases removed from V and 6 bases from J, the gap between germline ends came to 15 bases. The CDR3 DNA follows: TGTGCCAGCAGTTTCCTTCCGGGACTACTTAATTCACCCCTCCACTTT. Its translation: CASSFLPGLLNSPLHF. Together with reference TRBV28 and TRBJ1-6, the CDR3 gives the full variable domain: DVKVTQSSRYLVKRTGEKVFLECVQDMDHENMFWYRQDPGLGLRLIYFSYDVKMKEKGDIPEGYSVSREKKERFSLILESASTNQTSMYLCASSFLPGLLNSPLHFGNGTRLTVT.

The chain is built from TRBV12-3 or TRBV12-4 and TRBJ2-2, with D perhaps being TRBD1 or TRBD2 (6 bases each). The length of the CDR3 is 16 residues. The V gene lost 6 bases and the J gene lost 2 bases, with 16 bases spanning the gap. CDR3 region: CASRWIGGTNTGELFF. CDR3 coding DNA: TGTGCCAGCAGATGGATCGGAGGGACAAACACCGGGGAGCTGTTTTTT.

This clonotype has ten or more counts. The chain couples TRBV7-2 to TRBJ2-2; tentatively, D is TRBD2 (6 bases). Between the trimmed V and J ends, which lost 4 bases and 7 bases, there was a span of 19 bases. The germline V gene encodes CDR1 SGHTA and CDR2 FQGNSA. CDR3 length equals 16 residues. CDR3: CASSSKEGWFGGELFF. CDR3 nucleotide sequence: TGTGCCAGCAGCTCCAAGGAGGGGTGGTTCGGCGGGGAGCTGTTTTTT.

This clonotype was counted a few times. In nucleotides, the CDR3 is TGTGCCAGCAGCCCCCTAGGAGGGCTAGCGGGAGGGCCGGGCACAGATACGCAGTATTTT. Translating it yields CASSPLGGLAGGPGTDTQYF. This chain connects TRBV4-2 to TRBJ2-3, with 12 bases identical to TRBD2. Looked up from germline, CDR1 is LGHNA and CDR2 is YNFKEQ. This CDR3 region has 20 residues. V shed 4 bases and J 1 base; nucleotides not matched to a gene: 15.

The table lists this clonotype with a few counts. The rearrangement joins TRBV6-5 to TRBJ2-7; TRBD1 matches 7 bases. This CDR3 spans 14 amino acids. Germline CDR1 is MNHEY and CDR2 is SVGAGI. V gave up 0 bases and J gave up 6 bases; unmatched junction bases: 5. CDR3 loop: CASSYSPGGSEQYF. CDR3 bases: TGTGCCAGCAGTTACTCTCCAGGGGGTAGCGAGCAGTACTTC.

In this sample, this clonotype turned up many times. V and J are TRBV7-3 and TRBJ2-6; TRBD1 is a possible D gene (6 bases). V gave up 5 bases and J gave up 1 base, with 15 bases separating them. The CDR3 spans 17 residues. CDR1 and CDR2 (germline): SGHTA, FQGTGA. As DNA, the CDR3 is TGTGCCAGCAGCCAAAACGCCGGGACATCTGGGGCCAACGTCCTGACTTTC. It codes for CASSQNAGTSGANVLTF.